What follows are 9 T cell receptor beta chains derived from one specimen sequenced in a study of T cell repertoires in cytomegalovirus infection. TCRdb recomputed calls from the reads with MiXCR, one row per CDR3 protein. Seen here are 150,000 or so distinct CDR3 sequences, less than 25% observed once, and the top ten hold under 30%. No antigen is known for these receptors. The source was CD8+ T cells from cultured PBMCs, collected from culture after CMV antigen stimulation. Every receptor here comes from a human donor in good health (CMV status not recorded). Some clones in this sample may be carry-over from other donors' samples.

The table lists this clonotype with a few counts. One junction end does not reproduce the germline sequence, and a read error may be involved. This chain connects TRBV4-1 to TRBJ1-5; 8 nucleotides match TRBD1. Germline loops: CDR1 MGHRA, CDR2 YSYEKL. The CDR3 sequence is 16 residues long. The chain's CDR3 is CASSQTTGDGNQPQHF. The CDR3 DNA is TGTGCCAGCAGCCAAACGACAGGGGATGGAAATCAGCCCCAGCATTTT.

The V gene is TRBV12-3 or TRBV12-4, the J gene TRBJ1-1; D not resolved. Trimming removed 3 bases from V and 6 bases from J, with 11 bases in between. The CDR3 sequence is 13 residues long. CDR3 in amino acids: CASSFLTLAEAFF. In DNA form, the CDR3 reads TGTGCCAGCAGTTTCCTGACACTTGCTGAAGCTTTCTTT.

This clonotype was detected a few times. This chain uses TRBV27 with TRBJ1-1, with 10 bases matching TRBD1. Germline V gene data show CDR1 as MNHEY and CDR2 as SMNVEV (reference sequence). The junction had 6 bases not matched to a gene; V was cut back by 7 bases and J by 4 bases. The CDR3 is made up of 14 amino acids. Here the CDR3 reads CASNPGQGPTEAFF. The CDR3 DNA reads as TGTGCCAGCAATCCGGGACAGGGGCCCACTGAAGCTTTCTTT.

This clonotype was recorded a few times. This chain connects TRBV10-3 to TRBJ2-7; D not certain. CDR3 size: 15 residues. V was clipped by 3 bases and J by 3 bases, with 15 bases between them. Germline assignment: CDR1 ENHRY and CDR2 SYGVKD. CDR3 DNA: TGTGCCATCAGTGAAATTGCAGGAGACCTCTACGAGCAGTACTTC. It is translated as CAISEIAGDLYEQYF.

CDR3: CASSRLRDEQYF. In DNA, the CDR3 is TGTGCCAGCAGCCGCCTTAGGGACGAGCAGTACTTC. The gene calls are TRBV3-1 and TRBJ2-7; D is uncertain. The CDR3 has 12 amino acids. Trimming cost V 4 bases and J 5 bases, with 9 bases left between them. Germline V CDR1 and CDR2: LGHDT, YNNKEL (reference sequence).

This clonotype was recorded many times. V usage is TRBV6-1 and J usage is TRBJ1-1; TRBD1 agrees at 7 bases. The ends lost 5 bases at V and 3 bases at J; junction bases unmatched: 6. The germline CDR1 and CDR2 sequences are MNHNS and SASEGT. The CDR3 length is 14 residues. CDR3 loop: CASSFTGTDTEAFF. The CDR3 DNA follows: TGTGCCAGCAGTTTCACCGGGACAGACACTGAAGCTTTCTTT.

This chain links TRBV12-3 or TRBV12-4 with TRBJ2-7; 9 bases fit TRBD1. The CDR3 has 14 residues. V lost 7 bases, J lost 5 bases, and 9 bases stayed unmatched. The CDR3 sequence is CASTDRGSQDEQYF. CDR3 DNA: TGTGCCAGCACGGACAGGGGTTCACAGGACGAGCAGTACTTC.

This chain connects TRBV6-6 to TRBJ1-1, with D hard to call. Germline V gene data show CDR1 as MNHNY and CDR2 as SVGAGI (reference sequence). This CDR3 contains 14 residues. The V end lost 2 bases, the J end lost 0 bases, and 7 bases lay between the germline ends. CDR3 loop: CASSYETMNTEAFF. The CDR3 coding sequence is TGTGCCAGCAGTTACGAGACAATGAACACTGAAGCTTTCTTT.

The DNA of the CDR3 is TGTGCCAGCACCCATCCTGGGGGGGGAAGTGCCACCGGGGAGCTGTTTTTT. This codes for CASTHPGGGSATGELFF. The chain uses TRBV7-9 and TRBJ2-2; the match to TRBD2 covers 7 bases. This CDR3 has 17 amino acids. Germline V CDR1 and CDR2: SEHNR, FQNEAQ (reference sequence). V lost 7 bases to trimming and J lost 4 bases; unmatched junction nucleotides: 15.